This T cell receptor beta chain is drawn from a study of T cells in severe cutaneous drug reactions (dated by TCRdb to 2018 to 2020). Background on the whole study: Patients were recruited between the early 2010s and the late 2010s from Taiwan, Thailand and a European registry network. Only patients with a probable or definite SJS/TEN or DRESS diagnosis by RegiSCAR criteria were enrolled. The Naranjo algorithm and the ALDEN drug causality algorithm were used to identify the culprit drug. Biological samples, such as blister fluids/cells and PBMC, were collected from patients during the acute or recovery stage. Single-cell sequencing, quantitative PCR validation, functional assays and transgenic mouse experiments were combined with bulk TCR sequencing. Libraries used iRepertoire multiplex PCR; authors cited a comparison showing similar capture of abundant clonotypes across iRepertoire and 5' RACE methods with or without UMI.

Its count unrecorded, this clonotype is medium-sized (0.01 to 0.1%) by frequency. Its antigen specificity is not known. The germline V gene provides CDR1 MRHNA and CDR2 SNTAGT. The CDR3 goes from the cysteine to the phenylalanine over 13 residues. No DNA has been recorded. Broader findings and caveats from the paper: Whether the public TCR generalizes to SJS/TEN caused by other drugs was noted by the authors as still needing further study. A strong increase in TRBV12-4 usage was observed in CBZ-SJS/TEN patients, with averages of about 32% in blister cells and around 5% in PBMC. A public TCRbeta CDR3, present at a mean of roughly 14% in all seven CBZ-SJS/TEN blister samples, was undetectable or scarce in PBMC from tolerant controls and healthy donors.

Sequencing was performed on donors who were patients with carbamazepine-induced Stevens-Johnson syndrome or toxic epidermal necrolysis (CBZ-SJS/TEN). Peripheral blood repertoires came from CBZ-SJS/TEN patients of Han Chinese (about five) and European (about six) origin. To search for drug-specific clonotypes, the T cell receptor repertoires of patients with drug-induced severe cutaneous adverse reactions were profiled by next-generation sequencing. The RNA source was either peripheral blood mononuclear cells or blister cells from skin lesions. For both bulk and single-cell sequencing, libraries were prepared with the iRepertoire multiplex PCR system and TCR subtype-specific primers. Bulk TCR beta libraries were generated by multiplex PCR with primers targeting V, D and J gene regions. Bulk TCR library preparation used roughly 95-550 ng of RNA per sample as input. Bulk TCR beta amplicons were sequenced on an Illumina MiSeq. As for the authors' bioinformatics: Sample misassignments and low-quality sequencing reads were filtered out during quality control steps. CDR3 was defined as the amino acids between the V-gene Y[YFLI]C motif and the J-segment [FW]GXGT motif. The IMGT database served as the reference for assigning TRBV and TRBJ genes and CDR3 clonotypes. TRBV expression in each sample was normalized to the mean of the same gene in PBMC from approximately 45 healthy donors. TCRdb reprocessed the reads, and each CDR3 protein sequence is entered once, without DNA. These V and J calls derive from TCRdb rather than the authors' analysis. The sample table records 550 or so distinct CDR3 sequences. 13% to 15% of the sample goes to the ten largest clones.

Recombination connected TRBV6-4 to TRBJ2-3. This sequence was found in a human donor with Stevens-Johnson syndrome, a severe cutaneous drug reaction. The sample consisted of PBMCs. The CDR3 is CASSDSNGDTQYF.